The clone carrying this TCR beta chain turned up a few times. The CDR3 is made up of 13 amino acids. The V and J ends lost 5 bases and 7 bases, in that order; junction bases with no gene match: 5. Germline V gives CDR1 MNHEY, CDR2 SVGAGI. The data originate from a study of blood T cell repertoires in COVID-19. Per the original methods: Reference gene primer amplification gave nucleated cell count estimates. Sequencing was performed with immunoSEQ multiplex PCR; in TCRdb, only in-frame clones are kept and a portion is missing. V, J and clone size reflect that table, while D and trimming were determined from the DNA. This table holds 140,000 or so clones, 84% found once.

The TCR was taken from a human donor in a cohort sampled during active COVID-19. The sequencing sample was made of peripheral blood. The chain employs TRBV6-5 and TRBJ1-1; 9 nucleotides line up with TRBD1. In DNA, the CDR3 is TGTGCCAGCAGTCACGGACAGGGGATTGAAGCTTTCTTT. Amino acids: CASSHGQGIEAFF.